This T cell receptor beta chain was retrieved from a study of T-cell memory formation after mild COVID-19. Points on this clonotype: What it recognizes is unknown.

General observations from the study: Contracting clones from day 15 to 85 showed balanced CD4/CD8; later expanders favored CD4+.

The CDR3 sequence is 13 residues long. Germline CDR1 SGHTA, CDR2 FQGNSA. The germline V and J ends were trimmed by 5 bases and 5 bases, with 12 bases remaining between them. The authors produced TCR alpha and TCR beta cDNA libraries with sample barcodes and UMIs by 5'RACE using constant-segment primers. Each CDR3 protein is one row after TCRdb ran MiXCR on the 5' RACE reads. The sample carries around 420,000 distinct CDR3 sequences, about 24% recorded once. Sequenced: PBMCs or a T cell subset sorted from them (not recorded which). The rearrangement uses TRBV7-2 and TRBJ2-5, with D possibly matching TRBD1 (5 bases). The source is an adult woman who had mild COVID-19 (a few samples of this study predate the infection). Cell type and time point are not known. In nucleotides, the CDR3 is TGTGCCAGCAGCCTCAGGGTTGGGGAGACCCAGTACTTC. This gives the protein CASSLRVGETQYF.